These T cell receptor beta chains were read from a single sample in a study of blood T cell repertoires in COVID-19. TCRdb keeps only in-frame clones here, not all; method: immunoSEQ multiplex PCR. The table shows approximately 200,000 clones, with less than 85% occurring only once. Sequenced input: peripheral blood. Receptors originate from a woman between 45 and 60 years old with acute or convalescent COVID-19. Both conserved end residues are part of each CDR3. D genes are given only for firm matches. Only some rows state a clone size, as once, few, many or a class for expanded clones.

clone size	J gene	V gene	D gene	CDR3 protein	CDR3 DNA
NA	TRBJ1-2	TRBV9	TRBD1	CASSATGAQDYGYTF	TGTGCCAGCAGCGCGACAGGGGCTCAAGACTATGGCTACACCTTC
NA	TRBJ2-7	TRBV24-1	TRBD2	CATSDPEAGGYEQYF	TGTGCCACCAGTGACCCCGAGGCGGGGGGGTACGAGCAGTACTTC
NA	TRBJ1-5	TRBV7-2	NA	CASSLHAQPNQPQHF	TGTGCCAGCAGCTTACATGCACAGCCCAATCAGCCCCAGCATTTT
NA	TRBJ1-5	TRBV7-8	NA	CASSRGLQGQPQHF	TGTGCCAGCAGCCGAGGGTTGCAGGGCCAGCCCCAGCATTTT
NA	TRBJ1-2	TRBV14	NA	CASSQGSGPYGYTF	TGTGCCAGCAGCCAAGGGTCAGGGCCCTATGGCTACACCTTC
NA	TRBJ1-2	TRBV5-1	TRBD1	CASSVEGQGSGYTF	TGCGCCAGCAGCGTGGAGGGACAGGGGTCTGGCTACACCTTC
NA	TRBJ2-7	TRBV5-1	NA	CASSLAGLSDEQYF	TGCGCCAGCAGCTTGGCAGGGTTGTCGGACGAGCAGTACTTC
NA	TRBJ1-4	TRBV7-2	TRBD1	CASNRGNVGEKLFF	TGTGCCAGCAACAGGGGGAACGTCGGTGAAAAACTGTTTTTT
few	TRBJ1-6	TRBV27	TRBD1	CASSRTGVVSYNSPLHF	TGTGCCAGCAGCCGAACAGGGGTCGTCTCCTATAATTCACCCCTCCACTTT
NA	TRBJ1-1	TRBV19	NA	CATSGIQNTEAFF	TGTGCCACCTCAGGGATACAGAACACTGAAGCTTTCTTT
NA	TRBJ1-1	TRBV19	NA	CASRHWSTEAFF	TGTGCCAGTAGACATTGGAGCACTGAAGCTTTCTTT
NA	TRBJ2-1	TRBV5-1	NA	CASTTRQSAYNEQFF	TGCGCCAGCACAACTCGACAGAGTGCCTACAATGAGCAGTTCTTC
NA	TRBJ2-2	TRBV7-2	NA	CASSLQGPNTGELFF	TGTGCCAGCAGCTTACAGGGCCCGAACACCGGGGAGCTGTTTTTT
NA	TRBJ2-7	TRBV30	NA	CAWSNSGGSRSYEQYF	TGTGCCTGGAGTAATTCCGGGGGATCCCGGTCCTACGAGCAGTACTTC
NA	TRBJ2-3	TRBV11-2	NA	CASSGGTGDTQYF	TGTGCCAGCAGCGGAGGAACGGGAGATACGCAGTATTTT
NA	TRBJ2-1	TRBV6-6	NA	CASSYWGVRNEQFF	TGTGCCAGCAGTTACTGGGGGGTACGGAATGAGCAGTTCTTC